This record concerns one TCR beta chain sequence. This clone was counted ten times or more. Its antigen is still unknown. The junction departs from the called germline gene at one end, perhaps through a read error. The immunoSEQ Assay, a bias-controlled multiplex PCR, was used to amplify TCRbeta CDR3 regions from genomic DNA. The paper's data handling went like this. Within the assay, amplification of reference gene primers was used to estimate how many nucleated cells each sample contained. To quantify the absolute abundance of each unique TCRbeta CDR3 rearrangement, sequence reads were collapsed and filtered. For each sample, productive Simpson clonality was calculated as the square root of Simpson's diversity index over productive rearrangements. TCRdb's version of the immuneACCESS table is confined to in-frame rearrangements and falls short of the full clone set. An unresolved V gene accounts for under half of the shortfall where checked; the remainder is of unknown origin. V and J calls and clone size are as listed in that table; D and trimming were resolved from the DNA. The sample table lists about 150,000 clones, approximately 80% of them with a count of one. The biggest ten clones account for more than 3% of the sample.

This sample stems from a study of blood T cell repertoires in COVID-19 (dated by TCRdb to about 2020). As for the study more broadly: Collaborator samples came from the United States, Italy and Spain and covered acute and convalescent phases of COVID-19. Subjects who had been exposed to COVID-19, were actively infected with it, or had recovered from it provided the deeply sampled blood TCRbeta repertoires that made up the dataset. The repertoires were released in a freely available public database meant as a resource for research on the immune response to SARS-CoV-2. Samples were obtained from the ongoing ImmuneRACE study (first 160 participants) and from some 1,300 subjects provided by 6 global collaborators. The sample metadata nearly always contained a de-identified subject ID, COVID-19 status, age in years and sex. Where available, HLA class I and class II types were obtained from metadata supplied by the sample provider rather than from assay-based typing. The prospective study material was composed of cDNA or gDNA derived from T cells, B-cell-depleted T cells, or PBMCs.

Counted from cysteine to phenylalanine, this CDR3 has 12 amino acids. Here the CDR3 DNA is all that survives: 36 bases in frame from base 1. As encoded in the germline V gene, CDR1 is SNHLY while CDR2 is FYNNEI. What the research found in general, with its limitations: The quantity of clinical and demographic metadata differed by source and by participant and was supplied without curation.

Collaborating institutions collected whole blood in K2EDTA tubes following their own protocols. For TCRbeta analysis, collaborators shipped samples as frozen whole blood, isolated PBMCs, or DNA extracted from either of those sample types. This TCR was sampled from an elderly woman with acute or convalescent COVID-19. Recombination joined TRBV2 with TRBJ2-7; the junction holds 7 bases that match TRBD1. The specimen sequenced was peripheral blood. The sequence in DNA is TGTGCCAGCAGAAACCTAAAGGGGGCTCGACCGTTC. Its translation is CASRNLKGARPF.